This is a list of T cell receptor beta chains from one sample in a study of T cells in Graves' hyperthyroidism and ophthalmopathy. MiXCR, run by TCRdb on the multiplex PCR reads, gives a single entry per CDR3 protein. The sample includes 480,000 or so distinct CDR3 sequences, about 46% of them seen just once. Sequencing input: peripheral blood or thyroid tissue (not recorded which). The receptors here all came from an adult woman with Graves' disease, either hyperthyroidism or ophthalmopathy (not recorded which). The CDR3 runs from the conserved cysteine through the conserved F or W. D genes are given only for firm matches. Some rows have no size entry. The others give once, few or many, or a class for an expanded clone.

CDR3 protein,CDR3 DNA,V gene,CDR3 length,J gene,D gene,clone size
CASNRQGANVLTF,TGTGCCAGCAACCGGCAGGGGGCCAACGTCCTGACTTTC,TRBV12-3/TRBV12-4,13,TRBJ2-6,NA,NA
CASSARLAGDEQYF,TGCGCCAGCAGCGCTCGACTAGCGGGAGATGAGCAGTACTTC,TRBV10-1,14,TRBJ2-7,TRBD2,many
CSARTTANEKLFF,TGCAGTGCTAGAACTACAGCGAATGAAAAACTGTTTTTT,TRBV20-1,13,TRBJ1-4,NA,many
CASSQEPGQGVRRGNTIYF,TGTGCCAGTAGCCAAGAACCGGGACAGGGAGTGAGAAGAGGAAACACCATATATTTT,TRBV19,19,TRBJ1-3,TRBD1,NA
CASSLRQGASGQPQHF,TGTGCCAGTAGTCTTCGACAGGGGGCTTCGGGGCAGCCCCAGCATTTT,TRBV19,16,TRBJ1-5,TRBD1,many
CASSLGPGRGGTGELFF,TGTGCCAGCAGCTTAGGCCCCGGCAGGGGAGGAACCGGGGAGCTGTTTTTT,TRBV7-2,17,TRBJ2-2,NA,few
CASRRAGGHTGELFF,TGTGCCAGCAGACGAGCGGGAGGGCACACCGGGGAGCTGTTTTTT,TRBV7-9,15,TRBJ2-2,TRBD2,once
CASSSLGDSPYEQYF,TGTGCCAGCAGCTCCCTAGGGGACAGCCCCTACGAGCAGTACTTC,TRBV7-9,15,TRBJ2-7,TRBD1,many
CASSPANLYEQYF,TGTGCCAGCAGCCCCGCCAACCTCTACGAGCAGTACTTC,TRBV7-8,13,TRBJ2-7,NA,once
CASSPEETQHF,TGTGCCAGCAGCCCGGAAGAGACCCAGCATTTT,TRBV7-9,11,TRBJ1-5,NA,few
CSVRGGQAPGSEQYF,TGCAGCGTCCGCGGGGGGCAGGCCCCGGGGTCCGAGCAGTACTTC,TRBV29-1,15,TRBJ2-7,TRBD2,NA
CASSSWNSNQPQHF,TGTGCCAGCAGCTCCTGGAATAGCAATCAGCCCCAGCATTTT,TRBV7-9,14,TRBJ1-5,NA,NA
CASSPLAGGGTQYF,TGTGCCAGCAGTCCCTTAGCGGGAGGGGGGACCCAGTACTTC,TRBV12-3/TRBV12-4,14,TRBJ2-5,TRBD2,NA
CASSPGEQYF,TGTGCCAGCAGTCCGGGCGAGCAGTACTTC,TRBV15,10,TRBJ2-7,NA,NA
CASKEGQNTEAFF,TGTGCCTCCAAGGAGGGGCAGAACACTGAAGCTTTCTTT,TRBV19,13,TRBJ1-1,NA,NA
CSAVRTGDTNEKLFF,TGCAGTGCGGTGAGGACAGGGGACACTAATGAAAAACTGTTTTTT,TRBV20-1,15,TRBJ1-4,TRBD1,NA
CSASPTARSSYEQYF,TGCAGTGCTAGTCCCACGGCCAGGAGCTCCTACGAGCAGTACTTC,TRBV20-1,15,TRBJ2-7,NA,NA
CSARDLGRDNEKLFF,TGCAGTGCTAGAGATCTGGGACGAGATAATGAAAAACTGTTTTTT,TRBV20-1,15,TRBJ1-4,NA,many
CASSASGTTSYEQYF,TGTGCCAGCAGCGCCTCCGGGACTACGTCCTACGAGCAGTACTTC,TRBV28,15,TRBJ2-7,TRBD2,once
CATSRGLGAYQETQYF,TGTGCCACCAGCAGAGGATTGGGGGCGTACCAAGAGACCCAGTACTTC,TRBV15,16,TRBJ2-5,NA,few
CASSPTVYQETQYF,TGTGCCAGCAGCCCGACTGTGTACCAAGAGACCCAGTACTTC,TRBV7-8,14,TRBJ2-5,NA,NA
CASSQGETQYF,TGTGCCAGCAGCCAGGGGGAGACCCAGTACTTC,TRBV12-3/TRBV12-4,11,TRBJ2-5,NA,many
CASSPFLDTEAFF,TGTGCCAGCAGCCCCTTTCTGGACACTGAAGCTTTCTTT,TRBV14,13,TRBJ1-1,NA,many
CASSQDGGDNEKLFF,TGCGCCAGCAGCCAAGACGGGGGCGATAATGAAAAACTGTTTTTT,TRBV4-1,15,TRBJ1-4,NA,NA
CASSVATGLAGDEQFF,TGTGCCAGCAGCGTAGCTACAGGACTAGCGGGAGACGAGCAGTTCTTC,TRBV9,16,TRBJ2-1,TRBD2,NA
CASSFGTEMNEAFF,TGTGCCAGCAGCTTCGGGACAGAAATGAATGAAGCTTTCTTT,TRBV7-6,14,TRBJ1-1,TRBD1,many
CAISPGQGRGGEKLFF,TGTGCCATCAGCCCGGGACAGGGGAGAGGTGGCGAAAAACTGTTTTTT,TRBV10-3,16,TRBJ1-4,TRBD1,once
CASSQGGEGEKLFF,TGTGCCAGCAGCCAAGGGGGGGAAGGGGAAAAACTGTTTTTT,TRBV4-2,14,TRBJ1-4,NA,many
CASNGALGQVNTEAFF,TGCGCCAGCAATGGGGCGCTGGGACAAGTGAACACTGAAGCTTTCTTT,TRBV5-1,16,TRBJ1-1,NA,many
CSAKSGPYNSPLHF,TGCAGTGCTAAAAGCGGTCCCTACAATTCACCCCTCCACTTT,TRBV20-1,14,TRBJ1-6,NA,NA
CASSEQSGVGVGYTF,TGTGCCAGCAGTGAACAGTCGGGCGTGGGGGTTGGCTACACCTTC,TRBV25-1,15,TRBJ1-2,NA,NA
CASSFMAVEAFF,TGTGCCAGCAGTTTTATGGCAGTTGAAGCTTTCTTT,TRBV12-3/TRBV12-4,12,TRBJ1-1,NA,many
CASIKTLGSYEQYF,TGTGCCAGCATCAAAACGCTGGGAAGCTACGAGCAGTACTTC,TRBV27,14,TRBJ2-7,NA,many
CASSPGGGLGTGELFF,TGTGCCAGCAGCCCAGGGGGGGGTCTAGGCACCGGGGAGCTGTTTTTT,TRBV7-2,16,TRBJ2-2,NA,NA
CASSAPGQYEQYF,TGCGCCAGCAGCGCACCGGGACAGTACGAGCAGTACTTC,TRBV5-1,13,TRBJ2-7,TRBD1,NA
CASRQTGSYGYTF,TGCGCCAGCAGGCAGACCGGCAGTTATGGCTACACCTTC,TRBV2,13,TRBJ1-2,NA,few
CSASRGGDQPQHF,TGCAGTGCTAGTCGGGGTGGCGATCAGCCCCAGCATTTT,TRBV20-1,13,TRBJ1-5,NA,once
CASSFGGPGNQPQHF,TGTGCCAGCAGCTTCGGGGGGCCCGGCAATCAGCCCCAGCATTTT,TRBV7-2,15,TRBJ1-5,NA,NA
CASRLRTGSPYTF,TGTGCCAGCAGACTCCGGACAGGTAGCCCCTACACCTTC,TRBV2,13,TRBJ1-2,TRBD1,NA
CASSPGAGSGRVFSIEQYF,TGTGCCAGCAGTCCAGGGGCAGGTAGCGGGAGAGTCTTTTCTATCGAGCAGTACTTC,TRBV6-5,19,TRBJ2-7,TRBD2,few
CAIRTGGVAGANVLTF,TGTGCCATCAGGACAGGGGGAGTTGCTGGGGCCAACGTCCTGACTTTC,TRBV10-3,16,TRBJ2-6,TRBD1,NA
CATSRDSTGLDTQYF,TGTGCCACCAGCAGAGATTCGACAGGGCTCGATACGCAGTATTTT,TRBV15,15,TRBJ2-3,TRBD1,NA
CASSLARTFETQYF,TGCGCCAGCAGCTTAGCCAGGACTTTCGAGACCCAGTACTTC,TRBV5-1,14,TRBJ2-5,NA,NA
CASSENRDVGPQHF,TGTGCCAGCAGTGAAAACAGGGATGTTGGGCCCCAGCATTTT,TRBV7-9,14,TRBJ1-5,NA,NA
CASSDSKFYRDATNEKLFF,TGTGCCAGCAGTGACTCGAAGTTTTACAGGGACGCAACTAATGAAAAACTGTTTTTT,TRBV6-4,19,TRBJ1-4,NA,many
CATDRGLGQPQHF,TGTGCCACCGACAGGGGGCTTGGACAGCCCCAGCATTTT,TRBV19,13,TRBJ1-5,TRBD1,many
CASSSASQQYF,TGTGCCAGCAGTTCCGCGTCCCAGCAGTACTTC,TRBV6-2/TRBV6-3,11,TRBJ2-7,NA,many
CASGARGTGELFF,TGTGCTAGTGGCGCGAGGGGTACCGGGGAGCTGTTTTTT,TRBV12-5,13,TRBJ2-2,NA,NA
CAISEQYGGAPETQYF,TGTGCCATCAGTGAGCAGTACGGGGGGGCCCCAGAGACCCAGTACTTC,TRBV10-3,16,TRBJ2-5,TRBD2,NA
CASSRRGQGHGYTF,TGTGCCAGCAGCCGCCGGGGACAGGGTCATGGCTACACCTTC,TRBV11-2,14,TRBJ1-2,TRBD1,NA
CASKPSGQGANEQYF,TGTGCCAGCAAACCCTCTGGACAGGGGGCCAACGAGCAGTACTTC,TRBV2,15,TRBJ2-7,TRBD1,many
CASSRTAQETQYF,TGTGCCAGCAGCCGGACAGCCCAAGAGACCCAGTACTTC,TRBV7-9,13,TRBJ2-5,NA,many
CSAGTGTGGSQPQHF,TGCAGTGCCGGAACCGGGACAGGGGGCTCTCAGCCCCAGCATTTT,TRBV20-1,15,TRBJ1-5,TRBD1,NA